Below are 12 T cell receptor beta chains sequenced from a single sample in a study of neoadjuvant anti-PD-1 for oral cavity cancer. Sequencing used immunoSEQ multiplex PCR; TCRdb keeps in-frame clones, though not all of them. This sample has around 14,000 clones, with 55% to 85% found just once. The sample here was PBMCs, taken before nivolumab (anti-PD-1) treatment. Receptors were obtained from a person aged 35-79 years with oral cavity squamous cell carcinoma.

The genes are TRBV14 and TRBJ2-2; D ambiguous. CDR1 SGHDN and CDR2 FVKESK come from the germline V gene. The CDR3 sequence is 14 residues long. The V end lost 6 bases, the J end lost 1 base, and 9 bases lay between the germline ends. Written as DNA, the CDR3 is TGTGCCAGCAGTACGATGAGGAACACCGGGGAGCTGTTTTTT. As protein: CASSTMRNTGELFF.

The gene calls are TRBV19 and TRBJ1-2; 8 bases align to TRBD1. The V and J ends lost 7 bases and 7 bases, in that order; junction bases with no gene match: 8. Germline lookup yields CDR1 LNHDA and CDR2 SQIVND (reference sequence). The CDR3 is 13 residues long. CDR3 in amino acids: CASMPIDRGGYTF. In DNA form, the CDR3 reads TGTGCCAGTATGCCAATCGACAGGGGTGGCTACACCTTC. Full variable domain (outside the CDR3, taken from reference TRBV19 and TRBJ1-2): DGGITQSPKYLFRKEGQNVTLSCEQNLNHDAMYWYRQDPGQGLRLIYYSQIVNDFQKGDIAEGYSVSREKKESFPLTVTSAQKNPTAFYLCASMPIDRGGYTFGSGTRLTVV.

The chain uses TRBV9 and TRBJ2-7; D gene ambiguous. The CDR3 is 13 amino acids. Germline V gives CDR1 SGDLS, CDR2 YYNGEE. Trimming left V 3 bases short and J 3 bases short, with 10 bases between. The CDR3 spells CASSAGLYYEQYF. The CDR3, as DNA: TGTGCCAGCAGCGCAGGCCTATACTACGAGCAGTACTTC.

This chain uses TRBV9 with TRBJ1-3; 7 nucleotides match TRBD1. Germline assignment: CDR1 SGDLS and CDR2 YYNGEE. Trimming at V came to 3 bases and at J to 0 bases, leaving 6 bases not matched to a gene. The length of the CDR3 is 16 residues. CDR3 sequence (DNA): TGTGCCAGCAGCGAGGTGGGACAGACCTCTGGAAACACCATATATTTT. Amino acids: CASSEVGQTSGNTIYF.

The rearrangement links TRBV2 to TRBJ1-5; TRBD1 is a possible D gene (6 bases). Trimming left V 6 bases short and J 4 bases short, with 16 bases between. CDR3 length equals 15 residues. CDR1 is SNHLY, CDR2 FYNNEI, per germline. The chain's CDR3 is CASSGEGVRNQPQHF. The CDR3 coding sequence is TGTGCCAGCAGCGGAGAGGGGGTACGGAATCAGCCCCAGCATTTT.

V and J are TRBV9 and TRBJ1-4; tentative D call: TRBD1 (5 bases). The V gene lost 3 bases and the J gene lost 0 bases, with 15 bases spanning the gap. In germline, CDR1 is SGDLS, CDR2 YYNGEE. This CDR3 is 17 amino acids long. CDR3 DNA sequence: TGTGCCAGCAGCGCCACCGCGGGGGGAGCAACTAATGAAAAACTGTTTTTT. Protein product: CASSATAGGATNEKLFF.

A single count supports this clone. The genes are TRBV5-1 and TRBJ2-2; TRBD2 matches at 11 bases. Germline CDR1 SGHRS, CDR2 YFSETQ. V was clipped by 0 bases and J by 1 base; unmatched bases: 8. The length of the CDR3 is 19 residues. Written as DNA, the CDR3 is TGCGCCAGCAGCTTGGGACTAGCGGGATACTTGGGGAACACCGGGGAGCTGTTTTTT. Amino acids: CASSLGLAGYLGNTGELFF.

The rearrangement links TRBV6-1 to TRBJ2-7; 11 nucleotides agree with TRBD2. J lost 5 bases, V lost 10 bases, and 10 bases had no gene match. CDR3 length: 14 residues. CDR1 is MNHNS and CDR2 is SASEGT in the germline V gene. CDR3: CATTIAGGHNEQYF. Written as DNA, the CDR3 is TGTGCCACCACAATAGCGGGGGGGCATAACGAGCAGTACTTC.

The chain has TRBV9 and TRBJ2-3, with D perhaps matching TRBD2 (6 bases). Germline V lookup: CDR1 SGDLS, CDR2 YYNGEE. CDR3 length: 16 amino acids. V was shortened by 0 bases and J by 2 bases, with 13 bases between the two germline ends. The CDR3 loop reads CASSVGRASATDTQYF. The CDR3 region has the DNA TGTGCCAGCAGCGTAGGCCGGGCTAGCGCCACAGATACGCAGTATTTT.

This clone was seen only a few times. The chain links TRBV29-1 to TRBJ1-5, with D perhaps matching TRBD1 (6 bases). Per the germline V gene, CDR1 is SQVTM and CDR2 is ANQGSEA. Deletions cut 5 bases from V and 5 bases from J, with 13 bases between. This CDR3 has 13 residues. The CDR3 region has the DNA TGCAGCGTTCTACAGGGTAATCATCAGCCCCAGCATTTT. It specifies CSVLQGNHQPQHF.

This chain uses TRBV10-2 with TRBJ2-7, with D hard to call. The CDR3 loop spans 11 amino acids. The germline V and J ends were trimmed by 4 bases and 4 bases, with 5 bases remaining between them. The germline CDR1 and CDR2 sequences are WSHSY and SAAADI. The CDR3 bases are TGCGCCAGCAGTGGAAATTACGAGCAGTACTTC. It is translated as CASSGNYEQYF.

The chain recombines TRBV11-2 with TRBJ2-6; 11 bases are a match to TRBD2. The germline V gene has CDR1 SGHAT and CDR2 FQNNGV. V dropped 6 bases and J dropped 0; count of bases not matched to a gene: 10. The CDR3 extends over 19 amino acids. The CDR3, as DNA: TGTGCCAGCAGTCACATAGCGGGAGGGTGGGGCTCTGGGGCCAACGTCCTGACTTTC. It specifies CASSHIAGGWGSGANVLTF.